The 6 T cell receptor beta chains presented below share a single source sample, sequenced in a study of beta chain features in type 1 diabetes. Since all of the isolated RNA was reverse transcribed, expressed TCRB transcripts were what got sequenced. Only in-frame clones appear in the TCRdb table, and some are missing; sequencing was by immunoSEQ multiplex PCR. The profile shows 200,000 to 250,000 clones, roughly 11% of them singletons. The specimen was central memory CD4+ T cells from blood. Every receptor here comes from a man younger than 30 in good health.

J is TRBJ2-1 and V is TRBV19; 14 positions match TRBD2. Germline values: CDR1 LNHDA, CDR2 SQIVND (reference sequence). The CDR3 is 15 amino acids. V trimming: 6 bases; J trimming: 5 bases; junction bases outside the gene matches: 3. In nucleotides, the CDR3 is TGTGCCAGTAGCCGACTAGCGGGAGGGGACAATGAGCAGTTCTTC. Translating it yields CASSRLAGGDNEQFF.

The rearrangement uses TRBV5-1 and TRBJ2-7; perhaps TRBD2 as D (6 bases). The CDR3 is made up of 15 amino acids. The ends were cut back, 4 bases at V and 0 bases at J, with 14 bases in the middle. CDR1 SGHRS and CDR2 YFSETQ come from the germline V gene. DNA for the CDR3: TGCGCCAGCAGCGTCCTGGGCGGGATCTCCTACGAGCAGTACTTC. It yields the protein CASSVLGGISYEQYF.

There are many counts of this clone. The genes are TRBV10-3 and TRBJ2-1; no reliable D call. V shed 3 bases and J shed 10 bases, with 7 bases lying between them. The CDR3 is 11 amino acids. CDR1 and CDR2 (germline): ENHRY, SYGVKD. CDR3 in amino acids: CAISDWVEQFF. In nucleotides, the CDR3 is TGTGCCATCAGTGATTGGGTCGAGCAGTTCTTC.

This chain connects TRBV28 to TRBJ2-7; D unresolved. CDR1 and CDR2 from the germline V gene are MDHEN and SYDVKM. V lost 2 bases, J lost 4 bases, and 9 bases lay in between. The CDR3 covers 13 residues. CDR3 in amino acids: CASSLRAQYEQYF. The CDR3 DNA sequence: TGTGCCAGCAGTTTAAGGGCCCAATACGAGCAGTACTTC.

This clone appeared a few times. The genes are TRBV2 and TRBJ2-1, with D tentatively TRBD1 (5 bases). The V end was cut by 6 bases, the J end by 6 bases, with 12 bases between. Germline V gives CDR1 SNHLY, CDR2 FYNNEI. This CDR3 comprises 13 residues. For the CDR3, the DNA is TGTGCCAGCAGAAGGGGCTGGGCCAATGAGCAGTTCTTC. Translating it yields CASRRGWANEQFF.

The chain combines TRBV9 with TRBJ2-2, with no clear D. CDR1 and CDR2 from the germline V gene are SGDLS and YYNGEE. Trimming stripped 4 bases from V and 3 bases from J, with 22 bases between. CDR3 length: 18 residues. CDR3 residues: CASSLQSPGDTYTGELFF. CDR3 coding DNA: TGTGCCAGCAGCCTCCAATCGCCAGGCGATACTTACACCGGGGAGCTGTTTTTT.